This T cell receptor beta chain comes out of a study of Graves' ophthalmopathy and Graves' hyperthyroidism. Patients were excluded if they had other autoimmune diseases or uncontrolled infections, and likewise if pregnancy or lactation applied. Study-level results: Blood repertoires reportedly contained most expanded thyroid clonotypes above 0.001 frequency. A model of 13 signatures distinguished ophthalmopathy from stable hyperthyroidism at around 90% sensitivity and 81.08% specificity. It was with 65% to 71% sensitivity and under 85% specificity that the model predicted ophthalmopathy progression.

For this clonotype: What it recognizes is unknown.

Germline V gives CDR1 MNHNS, CDR2 SASEGT. J gave up 8 bases and V 1 base, and 6 bases lay outside the gene matches. CDR3 length: 14 residues. The authors amplified TCR beta CDR3 regions from RNA transcripts. The first-round RT-PCR employed HTBI primers together with the Qiagen OneStep RT-PCR kit. A multiplex PCR was then performed as the second round. Using its own MiXCR run on the multiplex PCR reads, TCRdb lists one record per CDR3 protein. The sample comprises roughly 610,000 distinct CDR3 sequences, approximately 22% of which are singletons, and approximately 7% rests with the top ten. V is TRBV6-1 and J is TRBJ1-1; 8 positions agree with TRBD1. The sequence was obtained from a woman under 30 with stable Graves' hyperthyroidism. Some clones in this sample may be carry-over from other donors' samples. The material sequenced was peripheral blood. The CDR3: CASSEGLRDREAFF. The DNA of the CDR3 is TGTGCCAGCAGTGAAGGGTTAAGGGACAGGGAAGCTTTCTTT.